This TCR beta chain is from a study of blood T cell repertoires in COVID-19. At the level of the study: Sites across the United States, Italy and Spain contributed samples from acute and convalescent COVID-19.

As handled by the study authors: Scientists estimated how many nucleated cells there were by amplifying reference gene primers. This table comes from immunoSEQ multiplex PCR, and its TCRdb copy is limited to in-frame clones, with some not included. V, J and clone size are taken as reported in that table, and D and trimming were inferred from the DNA itself. This table holds around 58,000 clones, 91% found once. Germline lookup yields CDR1 SGDLS and CDR2 YYNGEE. V gave up 3 bases and J gave up 5 bases; unmatched junction bases: 7. The CDR3 is 15 residues long. The rearrangement links TRBV9 to TRBJ2-5; 10 bases match TRBD2. The clonotype comes from a woman aged 60-75 years with active or convalescent COVID-19. The specimen sequenced was peripheral blood. For the CDR3, the DNA is TGTGCCAGCAGCGGGGTAGCGGGGGGCCTGGAGACCCAGTACTTC. Amino acid sequence: CASSGVAGGLETQYF.